Below, 24 T cell receptor beta chains from the same sample are listed, as sequenced in a study of CXCR3-negative and CXCR3-positive naive CD8 T cells. It was by 5' RACE with UMI labels that the TRB cDNA libraries were prepared. From the 5' RACE reads, TCRdb lists one entry per CDR3 protein and no DNA. This listing includes under 50,000 distinct CDR3 sequences. Sequences were obtained from naive CXCR3- CD8+ T cells from blood. The sample's subset: CD45RO-CCR7+CD27+CD95- naive CD8+ T cells lacking CXCR3 (TNR3-). These receptors came from a human donor in good health. Some clones in this sample may be carry-over from other donors' samples.

The chain joins TRBV7-2 to TRBJ2-1; lacking DNA, the TRBD1 call made by TCRdb goes unchecked. The CDR3 is 17 amino acids. CDR1 and CDR2 (germline): SGHTA, FQGNSA. This CDR3 is CASTPTAMLALLNEQFF.

This chain links TRBV3-1 with TRBJ2-7; the D call of TRBD2 rests on TCRdb alone, since no DNA is present to check it. CDR3 length: 15 amino acids. Germline V gene lookup returns CDR1 LGHDT and CDR2 YNNKEL (reference sequence). CDR3 protein: CASSHPTSGMYEQYF.

V gene TRBV20-1 combines with J gene TRBJ2-7; the D call of TRBD1 rests on TCRdb alone, since no DNA is present to check it. The CDR3 is 14 amino acids. Germline lookup yields CDR1 DFQATT and CDR2 SNEGSKA (reference sequence). CDR3: CSARNRQARYEQYF.

The chain has TRBV20-1 and TRBJ2-4; TCRdb names TRBD2, which stays unverified in the absence of DNA. This CDR3 has 16 amino acids. CDR1 and CDR2 (germline): DFQATT, SNEGSKA (reference sequence). CDR3 residues: CSASPWDGGIKNIQYF.

The V call is TRBV9, the J call TRBJ2-3; there is no DNA to check the TCRdb D call of TRBD2. CDR3 length equals 20 residues. In germline, CDR1 is SGDLS, CDR2 YYNGEE. CDR3: CASSTDGTTGKPRFGDTQYF.

The chain combines TRBV6-4 with TRBJ1-6; TCRdb reports TRBD1, a call that lacks DNA to check it against. The germline V gene has CDR1 MRHNA and CDR2 SNTAGT. The CDR3 sequence is 14 residues long. The CDR3 reads CASSSGVQGSPLHF.

The chain has TRBV3-1 and TRBJ2-2; TCRdb indicates TRBD1, and absent DNA this call remains unverified. CDR1 and CDR2 (germline): LGHDT, YNNKEL (reference sequence). This CDR3 is built from 16 residues. CDR3 amino acids: CASSTTLGVLAGELFF.

V usage is TRBV29-1 and J usage is TRBJ2-3; the D call of TRBD2 rests on TCRdb alone, since no DNA is present to check it. Germline assignment: CDR1 SQVTM and CDR2 ANQGSEA. The CDR3 has 14 residues. CDR3 protein: CSGNGGPGGDTQYF.

V usage is TRBV28 and J usage is TRBJ1-2; TCRdb names TRBD1, which stays unverified in the absence of DNA. The CDR3 runs to 14 residues. CDR1 and CDR2 from the germline V gene are MDHEN and SYDVKM. The CDR3: CASSPRDSFYGYTF.

V and J are TRBV28 and TRBJ2-7; TCRdb selects TRBD1, and the lack of DNA leaves this call unchecked. Germline lookup yields CDR1 MDHEN and CDR2 SYDVKM. CDR3 length: 14 residues. CDR3: CASSFGTGNYEQYF.

The CDR3 here is CASSLEENTEAFF. The chain carries TRBV7-9 and TRBJ1-1. The CDR3 spans 13 residues. CDR1 and CDR2 (germline): SEHNR, FQNEAQ (reference sequence). Filled out from reference TRBV7-9 and TRBJ1-1, the complete variable domain reads DTGVSQNPRHKITKRGQNVTFRCDPISEHNRLYWYRQTLGQGPEFLTYFQNEAQLEKSRLLSDRFSAERPKGSFSTLEIQRTEQGDSAMYLCASSLEENTEAFFGQGTRLTVV.

This rearrangement joins TRBV20-1 to TRBJ2-7. The germline CDR1 and CDR2 sequences are DFQATT and SNEGSKA (reference sequence). The CDR3 totals 13 residues. CDR3 protein: CSARGPATYEQYF.

CDR3 in amino acids: CASSLAPRGTEAFF. The rearrangement links TRBV7-9 to TRBJ1-1; the D call of TRBD1 rests on TCRdb alone, since no DNA is present to check it. This CDR3 has 14 residues. The germline gives CDR1 SEHNR, CDR2 FQNEAQ (reference sequence). Looking up the rest from reference TRBV7-9 and TRBJ1-1 gives the full variable domain: DTGVSQNPRHKITKRGQNVTFRCDPISEHNRLYWYRQTLGQGPEFLTYFQNEAQLEKSRLLSDRFSAERPKGSFSTLEIQRTEQGDSAMYLCASSLAPRGTEAFFGQGTRLTVV.

The genes are TRBV4-2 and TRBJ2-5; the TCRdb D gene call, TRBD1, has no DNA to confirm it. Germline values: CDR1 LGHNA, CDR2 YNFKEQ. This CDR3 spans 15 amino acids. The CDR3 sequence: CASSQDRGGQETQYF.

The chain employs TRBV20-1 and TRBJ2-1. CDR3 length: 16 amino acids. From germline, CDR1 is DFQATT and CDR2 SNEGSKA (reference sequence). The CDR3 reads CSARDSLASGNNEQFF.

The chain couples TRBV29-1 to TRBJ1-1; TCRdb lists TRBD1, though no DNA is available to test this call. The CDR3 contains 11 residues. Per germline, CDR1 SQVTM and CDR2 ANQGSEA. CDR3 amino acids: CSDRVNAEAFF.

V usage is TRBV2 and J usage is TRBJ2-2. The CDR3 is made up of 14 amino acids. Germline V CDR1 and CDR2: SNHLY, FYNNEI. The CDR3 protein is CASSEWRSTGELFF.

The chain joins TRBV12-3 or TRBV12-4 to TRBJ1-1. The CDR3 has 13 residues. The CDR3 region is CASSSYSNTEAFF.

CDR3 sequence: CSVEDRTGEQFF. The chain joins TRBV29-1 to TRBJ2-1; TCRdb reports TRBD1, a call that lacks DNA to check it against. The CDR3 length is 12 residues. The germline gives CDR1 SQVTM, CDR2 ANQGSEA.

The genes are TRBV4-3 and TRBJ1-1. Per the germline V gene, CDR1 is LGHNA and CDR2 is YSLEER. The CDR3 contains 13 residues. CDR3 sequence reads: CASRPLGSTEAFF.

The rearrangement links TRBV29-1 to TRBJ2-1; TCRdb picks TRBD2, but there is no DNA to check that call. This CDR3 spans 12 amino acids. Germline lookup yields CDR1 SQVTM and CDR2 ANQGSEA. CDR3 region: CSVGLAYNEQFF.

The genes are TRBV12-3 or TRBV12-4 and TRBJ2-7. CDR3 size: 13 residues. CDR3 region: CASSSDITYEQYF.

The chain couples TRBV29-1 to TRBJ2-3; the TCRdb call, TRBD2, lacks DNA for checking. Per germline, CDR1 SQVTM and CDR2 ANQGSEA. CDR3 size: 14 residues. The CDR3 sequence: CSVAGLESTDTQYF.

V and J are TRBV6-2 or TRBV6-3 and TRBJ2-5; TCRdb gives TRBD1 as the D gene, but with no DNA this cannot be confirmed. CDR1 and CDR2 from the germline V gene are MNHEY and SVGEGT. The CDR3 runs 14 residues. CDR3 sequence: CASRYRGPLETQYF.